This T cell receptor beta chain is drawn from a study of blood T cells in healthy people across ages. Primed by a sample-barcoded 5' primer and a J-beta primer mix, a second PCR proceeded for 7 to 11 cycles. Tags on each cDNA molecule came from a template-switch adaptor with 12 random nucleotides. TCRdb re-called the 5' RACE reads through MiXCR, storing one row per CDR3 protein. The sample has about 1.1 million distinct CDR3 sequences, 35% to 40% seen once. CDR1 and CDR2 from the germline V gene are LGHDT and YNNKEL (reference sequence). CDR3 length equals 13 residues. Trimming left V 5 bases short and J 4 bases short, with 11 bases between.

The sequenced material came from blood. The sequence was obtained from a man aged 18 to 30 in good health. The chain combines TRBV3-1 with TRBJ1-2, with D hard to call. This chain's CDR3 is CASSTRSGYGYTF. The CDR3 DNA reads as TGTGCCAGCAGCACTCGGTCGGGCTATGGCTACACCTTC.